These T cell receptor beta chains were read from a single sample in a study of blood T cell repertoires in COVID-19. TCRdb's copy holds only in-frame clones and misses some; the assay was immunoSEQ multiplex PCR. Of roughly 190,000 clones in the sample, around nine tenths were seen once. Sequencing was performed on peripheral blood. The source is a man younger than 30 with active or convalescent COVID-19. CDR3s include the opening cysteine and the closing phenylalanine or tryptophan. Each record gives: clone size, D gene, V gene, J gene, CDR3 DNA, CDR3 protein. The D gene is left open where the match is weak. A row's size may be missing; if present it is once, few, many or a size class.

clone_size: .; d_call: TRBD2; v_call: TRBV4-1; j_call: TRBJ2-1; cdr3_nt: TGCGCCAGCAGCCGTCTCCCTTTAGCGGGAGAAGGATACAATGAGCAGTTCTTC; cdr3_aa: CASSRLPLAGEGYNEQFF
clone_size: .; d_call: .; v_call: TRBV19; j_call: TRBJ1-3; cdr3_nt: TGTGCCAGTAGTATGCTCCGGGATTTCGGAAACACCATATATTTT; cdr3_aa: CASSMLRDFGNTIYF
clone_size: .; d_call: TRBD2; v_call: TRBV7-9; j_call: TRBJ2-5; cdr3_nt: TGTGCCAGCAGCTTAGGGACTAGCGGGAGGGCGGAGACCCAGTACTTC; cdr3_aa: CASSLGTSGRAETQYF
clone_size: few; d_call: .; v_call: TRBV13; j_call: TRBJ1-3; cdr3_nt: TGTGCCAGCAGAACTACAGGAAAATTAAGCTCTGGAAACACCATATATTTT; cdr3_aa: CASRTTGKLSSGNTIYF
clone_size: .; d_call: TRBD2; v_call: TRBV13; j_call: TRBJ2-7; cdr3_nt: TGTGCCAGCAGCTGGGGACTAGGTGTGGACGAGCAGTACTTC; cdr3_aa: CASSWGLGVDEQYF
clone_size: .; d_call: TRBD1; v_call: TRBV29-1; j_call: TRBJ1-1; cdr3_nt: TGCAGCGTTTACACAAACCTCGACAGGGGGTTATTTTCCTGGAACACTGAAGCTTTCTTT; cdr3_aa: CSVYTNLDRGLFSWNTEAFF
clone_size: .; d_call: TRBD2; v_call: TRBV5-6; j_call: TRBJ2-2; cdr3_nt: TGTGCCAGCAGAGGGGCGGGAGGTAGGACCGGGGAGCTGTTTTTT; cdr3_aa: CASRGAGGRTGELFF
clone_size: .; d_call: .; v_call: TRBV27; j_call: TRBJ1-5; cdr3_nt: TGTGCCAGCAGTTTTCGGTCTGGGCTGGGCAATCAGCCCCAGCATTTT; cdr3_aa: CASSFRSGLGNQPQHF
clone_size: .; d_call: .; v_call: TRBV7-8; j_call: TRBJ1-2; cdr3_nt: TGTGCCAGCAGCTTAAGTGCGTCCTATGGCTACACCTTC; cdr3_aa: CASSLSASYGYTF
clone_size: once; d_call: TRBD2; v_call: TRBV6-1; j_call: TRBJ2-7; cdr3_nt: TGTGCCAGCAGTGACGACGGACTAGCGGGAGGGGGCGAGCAGTACTTC; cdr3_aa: CASSDDGLAGGGEQYF
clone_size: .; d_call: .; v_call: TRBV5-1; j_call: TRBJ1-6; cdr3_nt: TGCGCCAGCTGTGAGTTTGGGAGCTCCTATAATTCACCCCTCCACTTT; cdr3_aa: CASCEFGSSYNSPLHF
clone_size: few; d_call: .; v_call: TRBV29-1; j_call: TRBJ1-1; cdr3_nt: TGCAGCGTTGACAGGAACACTGAAGCTTTCTTT; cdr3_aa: CSVDRNTEAFF
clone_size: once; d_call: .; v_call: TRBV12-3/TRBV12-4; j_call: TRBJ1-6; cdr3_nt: TGTGCCAGCAGCCCCAGCGCTAATTCACCCCTCCACTTT; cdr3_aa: CASSPSANSPLHF
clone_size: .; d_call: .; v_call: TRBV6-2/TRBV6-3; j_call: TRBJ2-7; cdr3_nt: TGTGCCAGCAGTCCAGGACAGACTCCATCTTACGAGCAGTACTTC; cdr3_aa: CASSPGQTPSYEQYF
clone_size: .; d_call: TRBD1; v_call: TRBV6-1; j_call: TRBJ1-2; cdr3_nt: TGTGCCAGCAGTGAAACAGGGGTTGACTATGGCTACACCTTC; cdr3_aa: CASSETGVDYGYTF
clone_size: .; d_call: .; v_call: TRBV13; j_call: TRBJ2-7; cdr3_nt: TGTGCCAGCAGCCCCACTATGGGGGGCGAGCAGTACTTC; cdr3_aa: CASSPTMGGEQYF